This T cell receptor (beta chain) was recorded in a study of control samples from healthy donors and cancer patients. The CDR3 covers 17 residues. Germline assignment: CDR1 MNHNY and CDR2 SVGAGI (reference sequence). Unmatched junction bases numbered 12, after V lost 7 bases and J lost 2 bases. Using immunoSEQ multiplex PCR, the repertoire was profiled, and TCRdb retains in-frame clones only, with some absent. The sample consists of some 220,000 clones, just under 95% of them appearing once. The sequence was obtained from a man aged 50-59 years in good health. The chain has TRBV6-6 and TRBJ2-7; 12 bases are shared with TRBD2. Sequencing was done on a sample of blood. CDR3 in DNA: TGTGCCAGCACTCGCGGGACTAGCGGGTCTGGGACCTACGAGCAGTACTTC. Its protein is CASTRGTSGSGTYEQYF.